The 24 T cell receptor beta chains presented below share a single source sample, sequenced in a study of spatial heterogeneity in lung cancer. No cognate antigen is known for these TCRs. One entry per CDR3 protein, called by TCRdb with MiXCR from the 5' RACE reads. The sample holds 4,500 to 6,500 distinct CDR3 sequences; 4.8% are singletons and the top ten take approximately 20%. Study-wide findings and caveats: Counts of expanded alpha and beta TCRs within tumors tracked the tumor nonsynonymous mutation count.

The time point: sample taken at primary tumor resection. This specimen was lung tumor tissue, taken at surgery. The source of these receptors is a male donor with early-stage non-small cell lung cancer.

As concerns this clonotype: Within a library made for alpha chains, this beta chain is off target, and its count is uninformative. This chain joins TRBV27 and TRBJ2-7, with 9 bases that match TRBD1. Trimming took 8 bases from V and 2 from J; bases not matched to a gene: 16. This CDR3 is 17 amino acids long. Germline CDR1 and CDR2: MNHEY and SMNVEV (reference sequence). CDR3 nucleotide sequence: TGTGCCAGCGGCAACCCCTCAGTACAGGGGGCGGCCTACGAGCAGTACTTC. It encodes CASGNPSVQGAAYEQYF.

This clonotype has ten or more counts. This beta chain appears as a stray read in a library generated for alpha chains; its size is not informative. The chain carries TRBV27 and TRBJ2-7; D is undetermined. CDR3 size: 13 residues. Germline V CDR1 and CDR2: MNHEY, SMNVEV (reference sequence). With 8 bases removed from V and 2 bases from J, the gap between germline ends came to 13 bases. The CDR3 nucleotides are TGTGCCAGCGGTCCTCTTGGGACCTACGAGCAGTACTTC. Translation gives CASGPLGTYEQYF.

This clonotype is deemed medium-sized. Because the library targeted alpha chains, this beta chain is an off-target read whose size means little. The V and J genes are TRBV9 and TRBJ1-6, with 9 bases identical to TRBD1. The ends lost 3 bases at V and 16 bases at J; junction bases unmatched: 20. Germline CDR1 and CDR2: SGDLS and YYNGEE. CDR3 length: 17 amino acids. The CDR3 here is CASSARSGNWGQGGLHF. CDR3 DNA sequence: TGTGCCAGCAGCGCACGTAGTGGGAATTGGGGACAGGGAGGTCTCCACTTT.

The sample holds many counts of this clonotype. This beta chain is a stray read from a library made for alpha chains; its abundance is not meaningful. The V call is TRBV10-3, the J call TRBJ2-3; tentatively, D is TRBD2 (5 bases). Germline lookup yields CDR1 ENHRY and CDR2 SYGVKD. The CDR3 extends over 14 amino acids. V lost 8 bases to trimming and J lost 8 bases, with 20 bases between them. Written as DNA, the CDR3 is TGTGCCATCGAATCCAGCGGAGGCCCAGCTACGCAGTATTTT. Translation: CAIESSGGPATQYF.

By share of the sample, this clonotype is medium-sized (0.01 to 0.1%). This beta chain is off target for a library built for alpha chains, so its abundance means little. This rearrangement joins TRBV5-1 to TRBJ2-3; possibly TRBD2 for D (7 bases). Germline-derived CDR1 and CDR2 are SGHRS and YFSETQ. The CDR3 contains 16 residues. Trimming took 0 bases from V and 2 from J, leaving 13 bases between them. The DNA for the CDR3 is TGCGCCAGCAGCTTGGAACAGGGAGGGCACACAGATACGCAGTATTTT. Its protein is CASSLEQGGHTDTQYF.

This clonotype is deemed medium-sized (0.01 to 0.1%). A library prepared for alpha chains yielded this beta chain as an off-target read; its size is of little meaning. This chain links TRBV9 with TRBJ2-1; 13 nucleotides align to TRBD2. Germline CDR1 is SGDLS and CDR2 is YYNGEE. V dropped 6 bases and J dropped 0; count of bases not matched to a gene: 12. CDR3 length: 19 amino acids. Written as DNA, the CDR3 is TGTGCCAGCACCATATCCGGGACTAGCGGGGATAGCTCCTACAATGAGCAGTTCTTC. Its protein is CASTISGTSGDSSYNEQFF. The variable domain in full, with the rest retrieved from reference TRBV9 and TRBJ2-1, is DSGVTQTPKHLITATGQRVTLRCSPRSGDLSVYWYQQSLDQGLQFLIQYYNGEERAKGNILERFSAQQFPDLHSELNLSSLELGDSALYFCASTISGTSGDSSYNEQFFGPGTRLTVL.

Points on this clonotype: Since the library was made to target alpha chains, this beta chain is a stray read and its abundance is not meaningful. The chain has TRBV14 and TRBJ1-1; D ambiguous. This CDR3 has 13 amino acids. Trimming removed 5 bases from V and 5 bases from J, with 12 bases in between. Germline V lookup: CDR1 SGHDN, CDR2 FVKESK. CDR3 sequence: CASSSGGRTEAFF. The CDR3 nucleotides are TGTGCCAGCAGCAGCGGCGGCAGAACTGAAGCTTTCTTT.

This clonotype is labeled medium-sized (0.01 to 0.1%). For a library built for alpha chains, this beta chain is a stray read; little rests on its size. This chain uses TRBV27 with TRBJ2-7; D call uncertain. The germline V and J ends were trimmed by 3 bases and 4 bases, with 10 bases remaining between them. Per the germline V gene, CDR1 is MNHEY and CDR2 is SMNVEV (reference sequence). CDR3 length equals 13 residues. As DNA, the CDR3 is TGTGCCAGCAGTTTGCTAAACGGATACGAGCAGTACTTC. Amino acid sequence: CASSLLNGYEQYF.

As for this clonotype: For a library built for alpha chains, this beta chain is a stray read; little rests on its size. This chain links TRBV20-1 with TRBJ1-2; a weak D match, TRBD1 (5 bases). The CDR3 is made up of 15 amino acids. V was trimmed by 0 bases and J by 4 bases, leaving 15 bases between them. From germline, CDR1 is DFQATT and CDR2 SNEGSKA (reference sequence). CDR3 in DNA: TGCAGTGCTAGAGATGGAGCTAGGGGAAGCTATGGCTACACCTTC. Protein sequence: CSARDGARGSYGYTF.

This clonotype is labeled medium-sized. The library was prepared for alpha chains; this beta chain is a stray read, so its frequency means little. This chain connects TRBV9 to TRBJ2-7, with D maybe TRBD1 (5 bases). The CDR3 is 13 residues long. Germline-derived CDR1 and CDR2 are SGDLS and YYNGEE. Trimming left V 0 bases short and J 1 base short, with 5 bases between. The CDR3 nucleotides read TGTGCCAGCAGCGTAGCAGGGTCCTACGAGCAGTACTTC. Its translation: CASSVAGSYEQYF.

Many counts were recorded for this clonotype. The library was prepared for alpha chains; this beta chain is a stray read, so its frequency means little. The gene calls are TRBV6-5 and TRBJ2-1; D uncertain. CDR3 length: 13 residues. The germline CDR1 and CDR2 sequences are MNHEY and SVGAGI. The germline V and J ends were trimmed by 2 bases and 9 bases, with 11 bases remaining between them. CDR3 in DNA: TGTGCCAGCAGTTACACCCTCTCTAGTGAGCAGTTCTTC. Its translation is CASSYTLSSEQFF.

Judged by abundance, this clonotype is medium-sized. Little can be read into the size of this beta chain, an off-target read in a library designed for alpha chains. The chain combines TRBV29-1 with TRBJ2-5, with D perhaps being TRBD1 or TRBD2 (5 bases each). CDR1 and CDR2 (germline): SQVTM, ANQGSEA. V lost 5 bases, J lost 5 bases, and 15 bases lay in between. The length of the CDR3 is 13 residues. The DNA of the CDR3 is TGCAGCGTTTTACAACAGGACTTTGAGACCCAGTACTTC. Translation: CSVLQQDFETQYF.

This clonotype rates as medium-sized. Being off target in a library aimed at alpha chains, this beta chain has a size of little meaning. The chain combines TRBV28 with TRBJ2-7; D may be TRBD1 (6 bases). Germline-derived CDR1 and CDR2 are MDHEN and SYDVKM. This CDR3 contains 17 residues. V lost 5 bases to trimming and J lost 2 bases, with 22 bases between them. The CDR3 is CASSITRDIQDAYEQYF. The CDR3 DNA sequence: TGTGCCAGCAGTATCACAAGGGACATCCAAGACGCCTACGAGCAGTACTTC.

This clonotype was counted at least ten times. Because this beta chain is a stray read in a library intended to capture alpha chains, its abundance should not be given much weight. The chain is built from TRBV14 and TRBJ2-3; D may be TRBD1 (6 bases). V was trimmed by 1 base and J by 6 bases, leaving 8 bases between them. This CDR3 region has 13 residues. Germline CDR1 SGHDN, CDR2 FVKESK. CDR3 in DNA: TGTGCCAGCAGCCAAGGGGGGCGTGATACGCAGTATTTT. Encoded protein: CASSQGGRDTQYF.

This clonotype was observed at least ten times. This beta chain is a stray sequence in a library constructed for alpha chains; its clone size is not meaningful. The V call is TRBV27, the J call TRBJ1-1; 10 nucleotides align to TRBD1. Germline V gene sequence: CDR1 MNHEY, CDR2 SMNVEV (reference sequence). The CDR3 is made up of 14 amino acids. The junction had 3 bases not matched to a gene; V was cut back by 5 bases and J by 3 bases. This CDR3 reads CASSQGQGYTEAFF. In DNA form, the CDR3 reads TGTGCCAGCAGTCAGGGACAGGGGTACACTGAAGCTTTCTTT.

The sample holds many counts of this clonotype. In a library made to pick up alpha chains, this beta chain is a stray read with a size that means little. This sequence joins TRBV28 and TRBJ1-2; no clear D gene. V lost 5 bases and J 4 bases, leaving 8 bases between the germline ends. Germline loops: CDR1 MDHEN, CDR2 SYDVKM. The CDR3 sequence is 12 residues long. The chain's CDR3 is CASSLGSYGYTF. For the CDR3, the DNA is TGTGCCAGCAGTCTTGGCTCCTATGGCTACACCTTC.

This clonotype was counted at least ten times. Within a library made for alpha chains, this beta chain is off target, and its count is uninformative. The chain is built from TRBV20-1 and TRBJ2-1, with TRBD2 identical over 14 bases. The junction had 6 bases not matched to a gene; V was cut back by 6 bases and J by 5 bases. CDR1 and CDR2 (germline): DFQATT, SNEGSKA (reference sequence). The CDR3 is 15 amino acids. The CDR3 protein is CSARLAGGPHNEQFF. The CDR3 DNA follows: TGCAGTGCACGACTAGCGGGGGGGCCCCACAATGAGCAGTTCTTC.

Sample share makes this clonotype medium-sized. The size of this beta chain means little, since it is a stray read in a library made for alpha chains. V usage is TRBV20-1 and J usage is TRBJ2-7; D may match TRBD1 or TRBD2 (5 bases each). The CDR3 loop spans 14 amino acids. The germline gives CDR1 DFQATT, CDR2 SNEGSKA (reference sequence). The V end lost 0 bases, the J end lost 1 base, and 10 bases lay between the germline ends. The CDR3 coding sequence is TGCAGTGCTAGAGATCAGAGGGGTTCCTACGAGCAGTACTTC. Translation: CSARDQRGSYEQYF.

The table lists this clonotype with many counts. The library was prepared for alpha chains; this beta chain is a stray read, so its frequency means little. The chain has TRBV4-3 and TRBJ2-3; 9 bases align to TRBD2. The CDR3 consists of 15 residues. The germline CDR1 and CDR2 sequences are LGHNA and YSLEER. J lost 6 bases, V lost 1 base, and 5 bases had no gene match. The CDR3 here is CASSQGSGRGDTQYF. CDR3 coding DNA: TGCGCCAGCAGCCAAGGTAGCGGGAGAGGGGATACGCAGTATTTT.

This clonotype was seen at least ten times. Because this beta chain is a stray read in a library intended to capture alpha chains, its abundance should not be given much weight. This chain's CDR3 is CSAPSGSITYEQYF. The CDR3 DNA follows: TGCAGTGCCCCCTCCGGGTCCATTACCTACGAGCAGTACTTC. V is TRBV20-1 and J is TRBJ2-7; D remains ambiguous. The CDR3 consists of 14 residues. Germline CDR1 DFQATT, CDR2 SNEGSKA (reference sequence). Trimming cost V 6 bases and J 2 bases, with 17 bases left between them.

By sample fraction, this clonotype is medium-sized. This beta chain came through as a stray read in a library set up for alpha chains, and its size says little. The rearrangement links TRBV5-6 to TRBJ2-3; the match to TRBD2 covers 7 bases. CDR1 is SGHDT, CDR2 YYEEEE, per germline. The V gene end was trimmed by 4 bases and the J gene end by 1 base; junction bases not matched to a gene: 6. The CDR3 has 15 residues. The CDR3 nucleotides read TGTGCCAGCAGCGGACTAGGCCCCCGCACAGATACGCAGTATTTT. Amino acids: CASSGLGPRTDTQYF.

This clonotype has more than one count but fewer than ten. Little can be read into the size of this beta chain, an off-target read in a library designed for alpha chains. The V and J genes are TRBV5-1 and TRBJ2-3; TRBD1 aligns across 10 bases. V gave up 4 bases and J gave up 1 base; unmatched junction bases: 3. This CDR3 is 15 amino acids long. Per germline, CDR1 SGHRS and CDR2 YFSETQ. The CDR3 bases are TGCGCCAGCAGCCCTGGGACAGGGGGCACAGATACGCAGTATTTT. Translated, it gives CASSPGTGGTDTQYF.

This clonotype is labeled as medium-sized. Being off target in a library aimed at alpha chains, this beta chain has a size of little meaning. V and J are TRBV20-1 and TRBJ2-7; perhaps TRBD1 as D (6 bases). The CDR3 loop spans 15 amino acids. The V end lost 1 base, the J end lost 6 bases, and 19 bases lay between the germline ends. CDR1 is DFQATT, CDR2 SNEGSKA, per germline (reference sequence). CDR3 nucleotides: TGCAGTGCTAGAGGAGCTACCGGGACAAGGGGCGAGCAGTACTTC. Translating it yields CSARGATGTRGEQYF.

This clonotype is deemed medium-sized. The library was prepared for alpha chains; this beta chain is a stray read, so its frequency means little. The chain is built from TRBV20-1 and TRBJ2-1; D is possibly TRBD1 (6 bases). Trimming removed 5 bases from V and 3 bases from J, with 14 bases in between. The CDR3 is 14 amino acids. The germline CDR1 and CDR2 sequences are DFQATT and SNEGSKA (reference sequence). The CDR3, as DNA: TGCAGTGCTGGGACACCCACCGTCTACAATGAGCAGTTCTTC. As protein: CSAGTPTVYNEQFF.